This T cell receptor beta chain was captured in a study of radiotherapy plus CTLA-4 blockade in lung cancer. The germline gives CDR1 SGHRS, CDR2 YFSETQ. The CDR3 extends over 13 amino acids. The junction had 4 bases not matched to a gene; V was cut back by 6 bases and J by 5 bases. The protocol was immunoSEQ multiplex PCR, while the TCRdb copy is restricted to in-frame clones and leaves out a portion. The data contain around 59,000 clones, approximately 70% of them singletons. The receptor was derived from a human donor with non-small cell lung cancer whose response to radiotherapy plus ipilimumab could not be evaluated. V gene TRBV5-1 combines with J gene TRBJ2-5, with 10 nucleotides matching TRBD2. The sample in question was peripheral blood, obtained from a patient treated with radiotherapy plus ipilimumab. The CDR3 sequence is CASTSGGDETQYF. CDR3 DNA sequence: TGCGCCAGCACCAGCGGGGGGGATGAGACCCAGTACTTC.